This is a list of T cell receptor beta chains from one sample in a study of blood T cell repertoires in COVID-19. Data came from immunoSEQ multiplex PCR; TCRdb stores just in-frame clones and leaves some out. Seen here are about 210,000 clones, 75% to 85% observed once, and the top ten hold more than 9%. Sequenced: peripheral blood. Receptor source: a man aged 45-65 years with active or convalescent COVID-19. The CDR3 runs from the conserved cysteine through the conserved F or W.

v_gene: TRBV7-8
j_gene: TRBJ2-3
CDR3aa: CASGRTRGTDTQYF

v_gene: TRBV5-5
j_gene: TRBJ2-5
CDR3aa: CASSLRLAGQQETQYF

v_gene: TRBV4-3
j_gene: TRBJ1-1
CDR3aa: CASSQEQGGFTEAFF

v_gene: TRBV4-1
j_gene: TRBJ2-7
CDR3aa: CASSPSQMGPYEQYF

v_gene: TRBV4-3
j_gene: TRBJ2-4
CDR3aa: CASSQVGGAGNIQYF

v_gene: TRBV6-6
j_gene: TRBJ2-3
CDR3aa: CATRDGGHTDTQYF

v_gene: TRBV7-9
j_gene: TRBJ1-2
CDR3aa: CASSRQGDNYGYTF

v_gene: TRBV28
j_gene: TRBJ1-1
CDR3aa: CASSSPGTGVNTEAFF

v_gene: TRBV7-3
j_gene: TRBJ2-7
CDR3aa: CASSWRGLMTDEQYF

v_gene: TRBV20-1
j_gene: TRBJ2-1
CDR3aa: CSAVDPPREFF

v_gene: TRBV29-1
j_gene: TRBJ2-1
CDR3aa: CSVGEASGGQQFF

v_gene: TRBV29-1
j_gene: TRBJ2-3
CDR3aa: CSVGEGLVSTDTQYF

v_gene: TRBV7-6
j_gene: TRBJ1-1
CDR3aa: CASSHQIRDRNTEAFF

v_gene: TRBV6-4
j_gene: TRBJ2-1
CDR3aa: CASSDASGAPGNEQFF

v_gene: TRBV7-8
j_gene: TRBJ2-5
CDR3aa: CASIPEGGPQTQYF

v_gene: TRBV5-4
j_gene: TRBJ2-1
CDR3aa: CASSRDSGSSYNEQFF

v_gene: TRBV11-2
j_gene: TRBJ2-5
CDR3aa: CASSLRIADAQETQYF

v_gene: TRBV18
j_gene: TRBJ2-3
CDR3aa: CASSTRRGNTDTQYF

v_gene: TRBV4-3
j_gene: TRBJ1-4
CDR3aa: CASSHAKGDGEKLFF

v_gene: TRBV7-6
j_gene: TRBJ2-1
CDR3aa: CASSLGGKDYNEQFF

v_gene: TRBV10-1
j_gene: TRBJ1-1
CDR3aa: CASSESRQGYLNTEAFF

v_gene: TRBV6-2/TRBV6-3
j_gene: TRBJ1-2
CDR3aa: CASSSRTGDYGYTF

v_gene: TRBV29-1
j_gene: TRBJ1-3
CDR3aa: CSVEDGLSNTIYF

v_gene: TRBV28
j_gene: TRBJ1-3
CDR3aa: CASTVYGSGNTIYF

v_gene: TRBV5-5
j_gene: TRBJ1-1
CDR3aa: CASSLAEDTEAFF

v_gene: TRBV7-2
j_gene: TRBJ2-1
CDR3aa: CASSLVAGGHNEQFF

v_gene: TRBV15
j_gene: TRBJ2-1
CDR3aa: CATSRDGGDPYNEQFF

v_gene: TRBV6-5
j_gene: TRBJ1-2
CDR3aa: CASSYSPGVGYGYTF

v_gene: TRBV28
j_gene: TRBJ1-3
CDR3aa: CATSTGGRNTIYF